This entry concerns a single T cell receptor beta chain. This sample stems from a study of identical twins. Addition of a universal primer site occurred through template switching, and cDNA carried unique molecular identifiers. TCRdb recomputed calls from the 5' RACE reads with MiXCR, one row per CDR3 protein. This sample has about 520,000 distinct CDR3 sequences; around 20% occur once, and the top ten carry around 1%. The CDR3 is 16 residues long. Germline values: CDR1 LGHNA, CDR2 YNFKEQ. With 0 bases removed from V and 2 bases from J, the gap between germline ends came to 14 bases. These sequences were also reported in another study, on T cells expressing NK-cell markers. From that report: From sorted CD3+CD56+NKG2C+, CD3+CD56+NKG2C- and CD3+CD56-NKG2C+ T cells came the TCR beta repertoires. In roughly six donors, dominant NKG2C+ clonotypes were about 1.0-7.5% of CD8+ T cells.

The chain carries TRBV4-2 and TRBJ2-7, with D perhaps matching TRBD1 (6 bases). Sequenced input: CD4+ T cells sorted from blood. This TCR came from a woman between 18 and 29 years old in good health. The CDR3 coding sequence is TGTGCCAGCAGCCAAGATTGGGCAGGGGCCCCCTACGAGCAGTACTTC. This sequence encodes CASSQDWAGAPYEQYF.